This passage covers 13 T cell receptor beta chains from one sample sequenced in a study of technical replicates of blood from several donors. Data came from immunoSEQ multiplex PCR; TCRdb stores just in-frame clones and leaves some out. The sample lists approximately 92,000 clones; roughly 96% were seen once. The sequenced sample consisted of T cells isolated from PBMCs. The receptors stem from a human donor in good health.

This rearrangement joins TRBV19 to TRBJ2-5; 8 bases map to TRBD2. Germline V gene sequence: CDR1 LNHDA, CDR2 SQIVND (reference sequence). The CDR3 spans 15 residues. V was pared by 5 bases and J by 4 bases, with 9 bases of the junction left unmatched. The CDR3 protein is CASSVPGLGLETQYF. CDR3 nucleotide sequence: TGTGCCAGTAGTGTCCCGGGACTAGGGCTAGAGACCCAGTACTTC.

The chain uses TRBV15 and TRBJ2-1, with 10 bases lining up with TRBD2. The CDR3 contains 14 residues. Germline values: CDR1 LNHNV, CDR2 YYDKDF (reference sequence). The J segment lost 6 bases and the V segment lost 1 base, leaving 0 bases of the junction unmatched. The CDR3 loop is CATSRGLAGNEQFF. CDR3 nucleotides: TGTGCCACCAGCAGAGGACTAGCGGGCAATGAGCAGTTCTTC.

This chain joins TRBV28 and TRBJ2-5; the match to TRBD2 covers 7 bases. The CDR3 covers 16 residues. From germline, CDR1 is MDHEN and CDR2 SYDVKM. Trimming at V came to 8 bases and at J to 0 bases, leaving 12 bases not matched to a gene. This chain's CDR3 is CASSGLIGRYQETQYF. The CDR3 coding sequence is TGTGCCAGCTCGGGCCTGATCGGGAGGTACCAAGAGACCCAGTACTTC.

The chain links TRBV29-1 to TRBJ2-3; D uncertain. This CDR3 contains 12 residues. Germline lookup yields CDR1 SQVTM and CDR2 ANQGSEA. Deletions cut 3 bases from V and 2 bases from J, with 6 bases between. In DNA form, the CDR3 reads TGCAGCGTTGATCACAACACAGATACGCAGTATTTT. Amino acid sequence: CSVDHNTDTQYF.

This clone was seen just once. The J gene is TRBJ1-4, the V gene TRBV19; unclear D gene. Germline V gene data show CDR1 as LNHDA and CDR2 as SQIVND (reference sequence). This CDR3 is 14 amino acids long. V lost 3 bases to trimming and J lost 6 bases, with 11 bases between them. In DNA form, the CDR3 reads TGTGCCAGTAGTATTGGGAGGAGGGATGAAAAACTGTTTTTT. It codes for CASSIGRRDEKLFF.

This chain uses TRBV25-1 with TRBJ2-1; TRBD2 matches 12 bases. Germline V gene data show CDR1 as MGHDK and CDR2 as SYGVNS. The CDR3 extends over 17 amino acids. Losses at the gene ends were 4 bases for V and 8 bases for J; bases not matched to a gene: 12. CDR3: CASSVLAGGPAYDEQFF. DNA of the CDR3: TGTGCCAGCAGTGTCCTAGCGGGAGGGCCGGCGTACGATGAGCAGTTCTTC.

The rearrangement links TRBV11-3 to TRBJ2-1, with 7 bases identical to TRBD1. CDR3 length: 16 amino acids. V gave up 5 bases and J gave up 0 bases; unmatched junction bases: 7. Germline lookup yields CDR1 SGHNT and CDR2 YENEEA. The CDR3 loop reads CASSTGQVSSYNEQFF. CDR3 DNA sequence: TGTGCCAGCAGCACTGGACAGGTTAGCTCCTACAATGAGCAGTTCTTC.

The V call is TRBV5-1, the J call TRBJ1-1; D remains unclear. With 5 bases removed from V and 0 bases from J, the gap between germline ends came to 8 bases. In germline, CDR1 is SGHRS, CDR2 YFSETQ. CDR3 length: 13 residues. The CDR3 protein is CASRAGMNTEAFF. The CDR3 nucleotides read TGCGCCAGCAGGGCAGGCATGAACACTGAAGCTTTCTTT. Filled out from reference TRBV5-1 and TRBJ1-1, the complete variable domain reads KAGVTQTPRYLIKTRGQQVTLSCSPISGHRSVSWYQQTPGQGLQFLFEYFSETQRNKGNFPGRFSGRQFSNSRSEMNVSTLELGDSALYLCASRAGMNTEAFFGQGTRLTVV.

The gene calls are TRBV6-6 and TRBJ2-3, with 8 bases fitting TRBD2. V lost 3 bases and J lost 2; bases outside the gene matches: 7. Germline-derived CDR1 and CDR2 are MNHNY and SVGAGI (reference sequence). The CDR3 consists of 16 residues. CDR3 sequence (DNA): TGTGCCAGCAGTTATGGTCTAGCGGGCGTCACAGATACGCAGTATTTT. This gives the protein CASSYGLAGVTDTQYF.

This clone was observed a single time. J is TRBJ2-7 and V is TRBV6-1; D possibly corresponds to TRBD2 (6 bases). Germline lookup yields CDR1 MNHNS and CDR2 SASEGT. This CDR3 comprises 14 residues. Trimming removed 4 bases at V and 6 bases at J, with 16 bases between. The DNA for the CDR3 is TGTGCCAGCAGTGTCTCCGGGAGCGTAACCGAGCAGTACTTC. The encoded protein is CASSVSGSVTEQYF.

V usage is TRBV15 and J usage is TRBJ1-5, with D possibly being TRBD1 (6 bases). The CDR3 runs to 12 residues. V shed 4 bases and J shed 8 bases, with 9 bases lying between them. The germline V gene has CDR1 LNHNV and CDR2 YYDKDF (reference sequence). This CDR3 is CATSKGGEPQHF. CDR3 in DNA: TGTGCCACCAGCAAGGGGGGGGAGCCCCAGCATTTT.

V and J are TRBV28 and TRBJ1-5; TRBD1 is a possible D gene (6 bases). Trimming cost V 6 bases and J 3 bases, with 12 bases left between them. CDR1 and CDR2 from the germline V gene are MDHEN and SYDVKM. There are 14 residues in the CDR3. This CDR3 reads CASREQGPNQPQHF. CDR3 nucleotides: TGTGCCAGCAGAGAACAGGGACCCAATCAGCCCCAGCATTTT.

The genes are TRBV7-6 and TRBJ1-5, with D maybe TRBD1 (5 bases). CDR3 length: 13 amino acids. Germline V gene data show CDR1 as SGHVS and CDR2 as FNYEAQ. With 4 bases removed from V and 7 bases from J, the gap between germline ends came to 11 bases. As DNA, the CDR3 is TGTGCCAGCAGCTCACAGGTTGACCAGCCCCAGCATTTT. As protein: CASSSQVDQPQHF.